What follows is one T cell receptor (beta chain) and its context. V dropped 2 bases and J dropped 7; count of bases not matched to a gene: 12. The CDR3 loop spans 17 amino acids. Per germline, CDR1 SGHTA and CDR2 FQGNSA. The PCR employed 60 Vbeta primers together with 13 Jbeta primers. Produced via immunoSEQ multiplex PCR; TCRdb's table is partial and in-frame only. The table has 200,000 to 250,000 clones, approximately 84% seen once; the top ten hold around 0.57%. This entry belongs to a study of cytomegalovirus exposure and HLA in healthy donors. This clonotype originated in a woman between 35 and 50 years old in good health and CMV-seronegative. The V call is TRBV7-2, the J call TRBJ2-2; 8 bases are a match to TRBD2. The source material was PBMCs. Here the CDR3 reads CASSLRKSGGGVGELFF. CDR3 nucleotides: TGTGCCAGCAGCTTACGCAAATCCGGGGGGGGAGTCGGGGAGCTGTTTTTT.